This T cell receptor (beta chain) was documented in a study of T cell repertoires in cytomegalovirus infection. Whole-study findings and limits: In two of eight donors, the top clonotype was HLA-C-restricted CMV-specific.

TCRdb re-analysed the reads in MiXCR, keeping a single row per CDR3 protein. This sample has approximately 300,000 distinct CDR3 sequences, with about 27% found just once. This clonotype was seen a handful of times. Its specificity is not known. Trimming took 3 bases from V and 5 from J; bases not matched to a gene: 7. The CDR3 has 15 residues. Germline assignment: CDR1 SGHTA and CDR2 FQGNSA. The receptor's source is a human donor in good health (CMV status not recorded). Some clones in this sample may be carry-over from other donors' samples. The source material was cultured PBMCs, sampled from culture after CMV antigen stimulation. The chain uses TRBV7-2 and TRBJ2-7, with 10 bases identical to TRBD2. CDR3 region: CASSFLAGDNNEQYF. Here the CDR3 DNA reads TGTGCCAGCAGCTTCCTAGCGGGAGATAATAACGAGCAGTACTTC.